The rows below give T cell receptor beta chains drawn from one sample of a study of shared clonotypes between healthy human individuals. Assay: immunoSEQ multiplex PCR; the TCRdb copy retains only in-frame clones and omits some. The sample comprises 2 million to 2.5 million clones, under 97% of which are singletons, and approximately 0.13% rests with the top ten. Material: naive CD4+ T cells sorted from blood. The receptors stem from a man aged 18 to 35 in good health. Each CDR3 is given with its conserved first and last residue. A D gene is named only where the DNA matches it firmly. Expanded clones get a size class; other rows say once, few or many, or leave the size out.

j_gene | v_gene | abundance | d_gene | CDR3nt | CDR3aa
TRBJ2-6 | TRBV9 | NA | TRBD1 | TGTGCCAGCAGAGAGACACCGACAGGGGGCGGCTCTGGGGCCAACGTCCTGACTTTC | CASRETPTGGGSGANVLTF
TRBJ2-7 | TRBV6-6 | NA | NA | TGTGCCAGCCTCCAAACGGGGTCGACTGGGCAGCAGTACTTC | CASLQTGSTGQQYF
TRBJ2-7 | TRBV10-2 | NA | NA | TGCGCCAGCAGCATGAGCTACGAGCAGTACTTC | CASSMSYEQYF
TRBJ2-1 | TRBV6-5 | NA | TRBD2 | TGTGCCAGCAGTTACGCTAGCGGGATCAATGAGCAGTTCTTC | CASSYASGINEQFF
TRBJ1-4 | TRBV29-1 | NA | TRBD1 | TGCAGCGTTGCGGGGACAGGACTAGGGGAAAAACTGTTTTTT | CSVAGTGLGEKLFF
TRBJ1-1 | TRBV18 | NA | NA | TGTGCCAGCTCACCACTCTCAGCCAACACTGAAGCTTTCTTT | CASSPLSANTEAFF
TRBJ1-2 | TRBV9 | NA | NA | TGTGCCAGCACCCCCGGCAGGGGCGAGAATGGCTACACCTTC | CASTPGRGENGYTF
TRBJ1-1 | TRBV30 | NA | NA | TGTGCCTGGAGTCCTTCTGGACCCACTGAAGCTTTCTTT | CAWSPSGPTEAFF
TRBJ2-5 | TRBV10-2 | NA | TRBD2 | TGCGCCAGCAGTGAGAATAGCGGGGGCCGTAAGTACTTC | CASSENSGGRKYF
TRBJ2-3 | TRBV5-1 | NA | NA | TGCGCCAGCAGCTTGCCCACGGGAAGCACAGATACGCAGTATTTT | CASSLPTGSTDTQYF
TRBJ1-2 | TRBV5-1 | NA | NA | TGCGCCAGCAGCTTTTTGGAGGAGGGCTACACCTTC | CASSFLEEGYTF
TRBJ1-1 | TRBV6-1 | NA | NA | TGTGCCAGCAGCCGAACCGGGCAGGGCAGGACTGAAGCTTTCTTT | CASSRTGQGRTEAFF
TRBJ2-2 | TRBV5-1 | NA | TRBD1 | TGCGCCAGCAGCTATGGACAGGGGGCCCTCGGGGAGCTGTTTTTT | CASSYGQGALGELFF
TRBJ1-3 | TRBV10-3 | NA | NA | TGTGCCATCAGTGAATCAGGACAGACCTCTGGAAACACCATATATTTT | CAISESGQTSGNTIYF
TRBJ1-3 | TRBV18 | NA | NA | TGTGCCAGCTCCACGGGAACGGGAAACACCATATATTTT | CASSTGTGNTIYF
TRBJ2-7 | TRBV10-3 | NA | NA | TGTGCCATCAGTGACGCACTCGTCCACGAGCAGTACTTC | CAISDALVHEQYF
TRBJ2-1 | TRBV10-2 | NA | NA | TGCGCCAGCAGTGGACAGCGGAATGAGCAGTTCTTC | CASSGQRNEQFF
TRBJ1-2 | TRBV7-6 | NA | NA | TGTGCCAGCAGCTTAGGTTCGGGGCTCGGCGGCTACACCTTC | CASSLGSGLGGYTF
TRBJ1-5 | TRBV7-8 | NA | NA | TGTGCCAGCAGCTTAGAATCGGGACATTATCAGCCCCAGCATTTT | CASSLESGHYQPQHF
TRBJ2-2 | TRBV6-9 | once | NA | TGTGCCAGCAGTCCAACCGGGGAGCTGTTTTTT | CASSPTGELFF